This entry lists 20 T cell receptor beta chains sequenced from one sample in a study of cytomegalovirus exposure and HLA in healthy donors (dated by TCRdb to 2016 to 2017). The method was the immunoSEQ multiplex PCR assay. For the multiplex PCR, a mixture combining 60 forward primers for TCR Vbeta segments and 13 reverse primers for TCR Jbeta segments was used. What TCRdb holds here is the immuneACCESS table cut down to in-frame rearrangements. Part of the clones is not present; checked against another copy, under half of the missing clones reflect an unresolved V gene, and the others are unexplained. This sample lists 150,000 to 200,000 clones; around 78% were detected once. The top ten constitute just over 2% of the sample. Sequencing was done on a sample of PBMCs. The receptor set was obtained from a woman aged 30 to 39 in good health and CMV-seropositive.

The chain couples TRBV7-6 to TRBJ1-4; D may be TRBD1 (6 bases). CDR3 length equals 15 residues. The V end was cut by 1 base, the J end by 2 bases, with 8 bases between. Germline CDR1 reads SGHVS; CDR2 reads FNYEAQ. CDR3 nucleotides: TGTGCCAGCAGCTTAGGCCAGGGGACTAATGAAAAACTGTTTTTT. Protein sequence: CASSLGQGTNEKLFF.

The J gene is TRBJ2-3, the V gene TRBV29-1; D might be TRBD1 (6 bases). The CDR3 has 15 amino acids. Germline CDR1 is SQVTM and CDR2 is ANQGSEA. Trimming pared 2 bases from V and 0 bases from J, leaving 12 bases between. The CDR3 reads CSVENRAISTDTQYF. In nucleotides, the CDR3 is TGCAGCGTTGAAAACAGGGCGATAAGCACAGATACGCAGTATTTT.

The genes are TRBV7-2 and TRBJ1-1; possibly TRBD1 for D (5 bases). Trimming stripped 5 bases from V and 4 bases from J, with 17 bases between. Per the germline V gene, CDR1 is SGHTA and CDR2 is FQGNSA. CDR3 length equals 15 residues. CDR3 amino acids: CASSPEGRRGTEAFF. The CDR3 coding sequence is TGTGCCAGCAGCCCGGAGGGGAGACGGGGCACTGAAGCTTTCTTT.

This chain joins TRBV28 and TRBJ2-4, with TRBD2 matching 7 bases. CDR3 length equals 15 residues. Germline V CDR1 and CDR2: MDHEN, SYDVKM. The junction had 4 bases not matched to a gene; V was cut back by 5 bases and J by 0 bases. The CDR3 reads CASSSGELAKNIQYF. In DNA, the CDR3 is TGTGCCAGCAGTAGCGGGGAACTAGCCAAAAACATTCAGTACTTC. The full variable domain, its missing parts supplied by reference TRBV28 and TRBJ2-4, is DVKVTQSSRYLVKRTGEKVFLECVQDMDHENMFWYRQDPGLGLRLIYFSYDVKMKEKGDIPEGYSVSREKKERFSLILESASTNQTSMYLCASSSGELAKNIQYFGAGTRLSVL.

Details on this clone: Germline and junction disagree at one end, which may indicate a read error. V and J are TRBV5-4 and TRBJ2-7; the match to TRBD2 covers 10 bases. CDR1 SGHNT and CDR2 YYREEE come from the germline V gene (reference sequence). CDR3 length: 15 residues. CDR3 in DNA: TGTACCAGCAGCGACCCTAGCGGGAGTTATCACGAGCAGTACTTC. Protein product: CTSSDPSGSYHEQYF. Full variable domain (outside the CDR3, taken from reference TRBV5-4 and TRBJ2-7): ETGVTQSPTHLIKTRGQQVTLRCSSQSGHNTVSWYQQALGQGPQFIFQYYREEENGRGNFPPRFSGLQFPNYSSELNVNALELDDSALYLCTSSDPSGSYHEQYFGPGTRLTVT.

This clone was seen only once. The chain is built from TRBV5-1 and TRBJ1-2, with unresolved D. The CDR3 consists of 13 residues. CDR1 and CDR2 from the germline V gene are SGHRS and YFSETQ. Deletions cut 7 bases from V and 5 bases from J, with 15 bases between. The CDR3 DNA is TGCGCCAGCTCGGCAGAAGGCAGGTATGGCTACACCTTC. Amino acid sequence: CASSAEGRYGYTF.

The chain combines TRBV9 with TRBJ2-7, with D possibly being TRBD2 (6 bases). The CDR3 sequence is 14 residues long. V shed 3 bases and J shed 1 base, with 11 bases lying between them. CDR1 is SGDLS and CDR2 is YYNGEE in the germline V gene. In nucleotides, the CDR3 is TGTGCCAGCAGCGCGGGGGACGGTTCCTACGAGCAGTACTTC. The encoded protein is CASSAGDGSYEQYF.

CDR3 protein: CASSRRSGQGAYGYTF. CDR3 coding DNA: TGTGCCAGTAGTAGGAGATCAGGACAGGGGGCTTATGGCTACACCTTC. The chain has TRBV19 and TRBJ1-2; 11 positions agree with TRBD1. The CDR3 is made up of 16 amino acids. The germline gives CDR1 LNHDA, CDR2 SQIVND (reference sequence). V was clipped by 4 bases and J by 5 bases; unmatched bases: 9.

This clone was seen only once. CDR3 DNA: TGTGCCAGCAGTTTATCCGGGCAAGAGACCCAGTACTTC. Translation: CASSLSGQETQYF. The chain links TRBV27 to TRBJ2-5; no clear D gene. The CDR3 totals 13 residues. Germline CDR1 MNHEY, CDR2 SMNVEV (reference sequence). The germline V and J ends were trimmed by 0 bases and 2 bases, with 4 bases remaining between them.

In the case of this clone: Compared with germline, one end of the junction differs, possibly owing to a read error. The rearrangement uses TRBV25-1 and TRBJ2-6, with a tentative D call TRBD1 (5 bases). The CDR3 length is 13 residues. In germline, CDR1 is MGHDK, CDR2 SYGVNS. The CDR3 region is CASTLAGANVLTF. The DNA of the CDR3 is TGTGCCAGCACGCTTGCTGGGGCCAACGTCCTGACTTTT.

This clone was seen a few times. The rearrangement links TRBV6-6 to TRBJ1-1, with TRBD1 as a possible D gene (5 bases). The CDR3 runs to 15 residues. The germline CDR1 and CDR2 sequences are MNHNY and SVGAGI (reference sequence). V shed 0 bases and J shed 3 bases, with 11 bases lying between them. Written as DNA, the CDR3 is TGTGCCAGCAGTTACTCGATAGGCAGGGACACTGAAGCTTTCTTT. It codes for CASSYSIGRDTEAFF.

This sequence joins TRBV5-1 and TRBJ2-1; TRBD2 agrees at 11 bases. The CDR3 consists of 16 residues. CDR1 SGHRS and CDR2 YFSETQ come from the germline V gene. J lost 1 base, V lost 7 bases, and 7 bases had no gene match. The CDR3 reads CASRVAGGQSYNEQFF. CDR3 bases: TGCGCCAGCCGCGTAGCGGGGGGGCAGTCCTACAATGAGCAGTTCTTC. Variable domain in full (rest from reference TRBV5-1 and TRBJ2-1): KAGVTQTPRYLIKTRGQQVTLSCSPISGHRSVSWYQQTPGQGLQFLFEYFSETQRNKGNFPGRFSGRQFSNSRSEMNVSTLELGDSALYLCASRVAGGQSYNEQFFGPGTRLTVL.

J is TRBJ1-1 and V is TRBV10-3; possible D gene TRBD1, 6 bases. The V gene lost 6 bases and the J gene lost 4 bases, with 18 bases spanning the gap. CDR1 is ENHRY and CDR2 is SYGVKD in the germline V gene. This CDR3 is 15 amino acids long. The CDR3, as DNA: TGTGCCATCAGATTCGGCGGGGGCAGCCCCACTGAAGCTTTCTTT. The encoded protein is CAIRFGGGSPTEAFF.

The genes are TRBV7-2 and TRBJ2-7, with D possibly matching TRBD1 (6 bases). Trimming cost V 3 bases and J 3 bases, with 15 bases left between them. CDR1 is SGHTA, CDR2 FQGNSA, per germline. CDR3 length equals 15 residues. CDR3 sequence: CASSFSSGTFYEQYF. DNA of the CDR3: TGTGCCAGCAGCTTCTCTTCCGGGACATTCTACGAGCAGTACTTC.

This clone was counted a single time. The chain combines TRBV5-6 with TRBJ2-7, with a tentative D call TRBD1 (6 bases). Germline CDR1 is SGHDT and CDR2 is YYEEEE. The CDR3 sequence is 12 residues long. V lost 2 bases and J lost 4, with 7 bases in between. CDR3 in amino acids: CASSFQGYEQYF. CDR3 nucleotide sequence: TGTGCCAGCAGCTTCCAGGGGTACGAGCAGTACTTC.

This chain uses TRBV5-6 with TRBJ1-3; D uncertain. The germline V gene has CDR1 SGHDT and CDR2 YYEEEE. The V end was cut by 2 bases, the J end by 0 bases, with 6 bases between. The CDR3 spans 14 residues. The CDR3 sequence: CASSFRSSGNTIYF. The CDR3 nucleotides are TGTGCCAGCAGCTTCCGGAGCTCTGGAAACACCATATATTTT.

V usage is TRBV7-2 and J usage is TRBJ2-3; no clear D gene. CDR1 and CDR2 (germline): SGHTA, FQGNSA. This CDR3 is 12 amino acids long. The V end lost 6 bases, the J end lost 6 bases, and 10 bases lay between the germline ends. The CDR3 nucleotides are TGTGCCAGCAGATTTAACTTGGATACGCAGTATTTT. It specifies CASRFNLDTQYF.

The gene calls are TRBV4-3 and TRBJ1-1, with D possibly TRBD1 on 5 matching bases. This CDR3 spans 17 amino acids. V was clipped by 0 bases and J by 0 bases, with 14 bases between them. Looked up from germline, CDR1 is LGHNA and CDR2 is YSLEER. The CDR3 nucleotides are TGCGCCAGCAGCCAAGATCCGACAGTCTTCATGAACACTGAAGCTTTCTTT. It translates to CASSQDPTVFMNTEAFF.

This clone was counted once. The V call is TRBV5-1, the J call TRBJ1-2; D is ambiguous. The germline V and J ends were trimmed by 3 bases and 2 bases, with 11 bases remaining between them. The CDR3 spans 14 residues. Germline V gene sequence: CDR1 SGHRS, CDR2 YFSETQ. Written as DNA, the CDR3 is TGCGCCAGCAGCTCAGAATACAGCAACTATGGCTACACCTTC. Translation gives CASSSEYSNYGYTF.

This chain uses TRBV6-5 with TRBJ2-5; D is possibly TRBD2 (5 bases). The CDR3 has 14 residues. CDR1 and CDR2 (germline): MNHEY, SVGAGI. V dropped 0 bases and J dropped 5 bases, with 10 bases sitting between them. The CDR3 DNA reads TGTGCCAGCAGTTACTCGAGCGGTGGCGAGACCCAGTACTTC. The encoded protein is CASSYSSGGETQYF.